The 9 T cell receptor beta chains below all came from one sample that was sequenced in a study of blood T cell repertoires in COVID-19. The method was immunoSEQ multiplex PCR; TCRdb's version includes in-frame clones alone and lacks a portion of them. The repertoire holds fewer than 300,000 clones, with over 70% as singletons. The source material was peripheral blood. These receptors came from a man aged 80 or over with acute or convalescent COVID-19.

The rearrangement links TRBV19 to TRBJ1-3; the D gene is possibly TRBD1 (6 bases). Germline loops: CDR1 LNHDA, CDR2 SQIVND (reference sequence). The CDR3 length is 16 residues. The V gene lost 10 bases and the J gene lost 2 bases, with 21 bases spanning the gap. This CDR3 reads CATHRGTSATGNTIYF. The DNA for the CDR3 is TGTGCCACCCATAGGGGGACATCTGCTACTGGAAACACCATATATTTT.

V is TRBV30 and J is TRBJ1-2; a weak D match, TRBD1 (6 bases). The CDR3 runs 11 residues. Trimming left V 1 base short and J 8 bases short, with 8 bases between. Germline V gives CDR1 GTSNPN, CDR2 SVGIG (reference sequence). CDR3 bases: TGTGCCTGGAGTGACAGGGACGGCTACACCTTC. The encoded protein is CAWSDRDGYTF.

V usage is TRBV6-5 and J usage is TRBJ2-1; TRBD2 might be the D (6 bases). This CDR3 has 15 residues. Germline CDR1 is MNHEY and CDR2 is SVGAGI. The ends were cut back, 6 bases at V and 7 bases at J, with 19 bases in the middle. In DNA, the CDR3 is TGTGCCAGCAGGCTAGACTCGGGAGTCCGGAATGAGCAGTTCTTC. Translated: CASRLDSGVRNEQFF.

This clone appeared a single time. V and J are TRBV5-1 and TRBJ2-3; TRBD2 might be the D (6 bases). CDR1 and CDR2 (germline): SGHRS, YFSETQ. This CDR3 spans 13 amino acids. V lost 4 bases and J 6 bases, leaving 12 bases between the germline ends. The CDR3 sequence: CASSRDFGDTQYF. The CDR3, as DNA: TGCGCCAGCAGCCGGGACTTTGGGGATACGCAGTATTTT.

This chain connects TRBV6-1 to TRBJ2-6, with 9 bases fitting TRBD2. This CDR3 is 18 amino acids long. Looked up from germline, CDR1 is MNHNS and CDR2 is SASEGT. V shed 2 bases, J shed 0 bases, and the junction held 5 bases outside the gene matches. The chain's CDR3 is CASSERLAGSSGANVLTF. CDR3 sequence (DNA): TGTGCCAGCAGTGAAAGGCTAGCGGGGAGCTCTGGGGCCAACGTCCTGACTTTC.

The chain has TRBV11-2 and TRBJ2-7, with D perhaps TRBD2 (6 bases). Trimming shortened V by 5 bases and J by 3 bases, and 20 bases separated the two germline ends. The CDR3 contains 16 residues. Germline-derived CDR1 and CDR2 are SGHAT and FQNNGV. The CDR3 DNA follows: TGTGCCAGCAGCCCCCTCGGCGGGGTGGGGGGCTACGAGCAGTACTTC. Residues: CASSPLGGVGGYEQYF.

The genes are TRBV7-9 and TRBJ1-1; the D is unclear. The CDR3 has 14 residues. Trimming removed 6 bases from V and 0 bases from J, with 11 bases in between. Germline V lookup: CDR1 SEHNR, CDR2 FQNEAQ (reference sequence). The CDR3: CASSSVLMNTEAFF. The DNA of the CDR3 is TGTGCCAGCAGTTCGGTCCTCATGAACACTGAAGCTTTCTTT.

The chain recombines TRBV7-2 with TRBJ2-5, with TRBD1 as a possible D gene (5 bases). The germline CDR1 and CDR2 sequences are SGHTA and FQGNSA. This CDR3 is built from 18 residues. The V end was cut by 4 bases, the J end by 2 bases, with 23 bases between. As DNA, the CDR3 is TGTGCCAGCAGCTCTCCCAAACAAAGACAGAGACTTCAAGAGACCCAGTACTTC. Amino acid sequence: CASSSPKQRQRLQETQYF.

The chain links TRBV5-4 to TRBJ1-1, with 10 positions matching TRBD1. V dropped 5 bases and J dropped 7; count of bases not matched to a gene: 11. The CDR3 is 15 amino acids. CDR1 SGHNT and CDR2 YYREEE come from the germline V gene (reference sequence). CDR3 region: CASSLDRGPSIEAFF. CDR3 in DNA: TGTGCCAGCAGTCTCGACAGGGGGCCGAGCATTGAAGCTTTCTTT. Looking up the rest from reference TRBV5-4 and TRBJ1-1 gives the full variable domain: ETGVTQSPTHLIKTRGQQVTLRCSSQSGHNTVSWYQQALGQGPQFIFQYYREEENGRGNFPPRFSGLQFPNYSSELNVNALELDDSALYLCASSLDRGPSIEAFFGQGTRLTVV.